One sample yielded the 4 T cell receptor beta chains listed below, sequenced in a study of tumor and adjacent non-tumor tissue in lung cancer. The library came from three nested PCR rounds adapted from ARM-PCR protocols. Each CDR3 protein gets one entry after TCRdb re-called the multiplex PCR reads with MiXCR. The sample lists about 48,000 distinct CDR3 sequences; roughly 67% were seen once. The template was RNA from unsorted bulk tissue. The normal lung tissue was taken more than 3 cm from the tumor edge. What was sequenced was distant non-tumor lung tissue. These TCRs come from a woman between 65 and 79 years old with non-small cell lung cancer.

With respect to this clonotype: The junction differs from germline at one of its ends, possibly a read error. The rearrangement uses TRBV10-3 and TRBJ2-3; 7 nucleotides agree with TRBD2. CDR3 length: 14 residues. Germline-derived CDR1 and CDR2 are ENHRY and SYGVKD. The CDR3 spells CAIRGLADTDRQYF. The DNA for the CDR3 is TGTGCCATCAGGGGGCTAGCGGACACAGATAGGCAGTATTTT.

Many counts were recorded for this clonotype. V usage is TRBV6-1 and J usage is TRBJ1-1; D is unclear. Germline CDR1 reads MNHNS; CDR2 reads SASEGT. V lost 6 bases, J lost 6 bases, and 17 bases lay in between. This CDR3 contains 14 residues. Here the CDR3 reads CASRKTPGEAEAFF. The CDR3 DNA reads as TGTGCCAGCAGAAAGACACCCGGGGAGGCTGAAGCTTTCTTT.

To note about this clonotype: A junction boundary mismatches the germline segment, possibly from a read error. V and J are TRBV13 and TRBJ1-2; TRBD1 is a possible D gene (6 bases). Germline CDR1 reads PRHDT; CDR2 reads FYEKMQ (reference sequence). This CDR3 contains 16 residues. CDR3 DNA sequence: TGTGACAGCAGCTTAGAGGGACGGGGGGCTTTCTATGGCTACACCTTC. Protein sequence: CDSSLEGRGAFYGYTF.

The rearrangement uses TRBV5-1 and TRBJ1-1; D remains unclear. CDR3 length: 13 residues. Germline V gene sequence: CDR1 SGHRS, CDR2 YFSETQ. DNA for the CDR3: TGCGCGACACGGGAGGCCAAGAACACTGAAGCTTTCTTT. Translating gives CATREAKNTEAFF.